Described below is a single T cell receptor beta chain sequence and its context. Other DNA sequences from this sample encode an identical CDR3 as well. This entry belongs to a study of blood T cell repertoires in COVID-19. As for the study in general: The origin of the acute and convalescent COVID-19 samples was the United States, Italy and Spain.

Per the study methods: The authors estimated nucleated cell counts from reference gene primer amplification. Here immunoSEQ multiplex PCR was the method, and the copy in TCRdb shows in-frame clones only, minus some. That table furnishes V, J and clone size, whereas the DNA furnished D and trimming. The sample includes over 200,000 clones, around 83% of them seen just once. Germline loops: CDR1 SGHNT, CDR2 YYREEE (reference sequence). CDR3 length equals 14 residues. J gave up 2 bases and V 4 bases, and 5 bases lay outside the gene matches. Sequenced sample: peripheral blood. The chain is built from TRBV5-4 and TRBJ2-5, with 7 bases matching TRBD2. This receptor was taken from a man older than 75 with acute or convalescent COVID-19. In nucleotides, the CDR3 is TGTGCCAGCAGCGCCGGGGGGAGTCAAGAGACCCAGTACTTC. It is translated as CASSAGGSQETQYF.